This T cell receptor (beta chain) was identified in a study of cytomegalovirus exposure and HLA in healthy donors. General study findings and limits: Cytomegalovirus status, reportedly, was diagnosed with high specificity and sensitivity by the classifier. A later analysis found common viral pathogens apparently linked to several of the most significant clusters. For TCR beta chains, V- and J-gene trimming was later linked to a missense DCLRE1C variant.

A remark on this clone: The target antigen is unknown.

Amplification used 60 Vbeta primers and 13 Jbeta primers. Using immunoSEQ multiplex PCR, the repertoire was profiled, and TCRdb retains in-frame clones only, with some absent. The sample lists approximately 150,000 clones, 80% occurring once. The TCR originated in a man aged 40-50 years in good health and CMV-seronegative. The sample comprised PBMCs.

The chain's CDR3 is CASSLTVRETQYF. CDR3 nucleotides: TGTGCCAGCAGCTTAACCGTCCGGGAGACCCAGTACTTC. The chain joins TRBV7-3 to TRBJ2-5; D call uncertain. There are 13 residues in the CDR3. The germline V gene has CDR1 SGHTA and CDR2 FQGTGA. With 0 bases removed from V and 5 bases from J, the gap between germline ends came to 7 bases.